A single sample gave rise to the 25 T cell receptor beta chains below, sequenced in a study of T cell responses to AZD1222 COVID-19 vaccine. The method was immunoSEQ multiplex PCR; TCRdb's version includes in-frame clones alone and lacks a portion of them. The sample carries around 100,000 clones, around 92% recorded once. This sample comprised peripheral blood, obtained on day 0 of AZD1222 vaccination. These TCRs come from an adult in good health.

The chain uses TRBV7-9 and TRBJ1-4; D is unclear. Trimming stripped 5 bases from V and 0 bases from J, with 13 bases between. Per the germline V gene, CDR1 is SEHNR and CDR2 is FQNEAQ (reference sequence). CDR3 length: 16 residues. The DNA for the CDR3 is TGTGCCAGCAGCCCTGGGGAGGGCCCAACTAATGAAAAACTGTTTTTT. Encoded protein: CASSPGEGPTNEKLFF. The complete variable domain, with remaining parts taken from reference TRBV7-9 and TRBJ1-4, reads DTGVSQNPRHKITKRGQNVTFRCDPISEHNRLYWYRQTLGQGPEFLTYFQNEAQLEKSRLLSDRFSAERPKGSFSTLEIQRTEQGDSAMYLCASSPGEGPTNEKLFFGSGTQLSVL.

V gene TRBV28 combines with J gene TRBJ1-3; D is unclear. Germline V gene lookup returns CDR1 MDHEN and CDR2 SYDVKM. CDR3 length: 12 amino acids. With 3 bases removed from V and 4 bases from J, the gap between germline ends came to 4 bases. The CDR3 DNA follows: TGTGCCAGCAGTTTCTTCGGAAACACCATATATTTT. Residues: CASSFFGNTIYF. The full variable domain, with the rest looked up from reference TRBV28 and TRBJ1-3, is DVKVTQSSRYLVKRTGEKVFLECVQDMDHENMFWYRQDPGLGLRLIYFSYDVKMKEKGDIPEGYSVSREKKERFSLILESASTNQTSMYLCASSFFGNTIYFGEGSWLTVV.

J is TRBJ2-7 and V is TRBV19, with 9 nucleotides matching TRBD1. CDR3 length: 14 residues. Germline V gene data show CDR1 as LNHDA and CDR2 as SQIVND (reference sequence). The V segment lost 5 bases and the J segment 4 bases; nucleotides outside the gene matches: 6. The CDR3 is CASSPRTGEYEQYF. The CDR3 DNA follows: TGTGCCAGTAGTCCGCGGACAGGGGAGTACGAGCAGTACTTC.

This CDR3 is CASRPGQNTEAFF. CDR3 coding DNA: TGTGCCAGCAGACCGGGCCAGAACACTGAAGCTTTCTTT. The chain has TRBV3-1 (or the pseudogene TRBV3-2) and TRBJ1-1; D is ambiguous. The CDR3 loop spans 13 amino acids. Per the germline V gene, CDR1 is LGHDT and CDR2 is YNNKEL (reference sequence). V lost 6 bases, J lost 1 base, and 9 bases lay in between.

The chain couples TRBV7-9 to TRBJ2-1; D could derive from TRBD1 or TRBD2 (6 bases each). The germline CDR1 and CDR2 sequences are SEHNR and FQNEAQ (reference sequence). Trimming pared 2 bases from V and 7 bases from J, leaving 12 bases between. This CDR3 is built from 14 residues. CDR3 residues: CASSLRGLGNEQFF. The DNA of the CDR3 is TGTGCCAGCAGCTTACGGGGGCTCGGGAATGAGCAGTTCTTC.

The chain links TRBV18 to TRBJ2-7, with 15 positions matching TRBD2. Germline V gives CDR1 KGHSH, CDR2 LQKENI. After removal of 3 bases from V and 3 bases from J, the junction contained 3 bases not matched to a gene. The CDR3 contains 16 residues. Here the CDR3 reads CASSPGLAGGGYEQYF. The CDR3 bases are TGTGCCAGCTCACCGGGACTAGCGGGAGGAGGCTACGAGCAGTACTTC.

The CDR3 nucleotides read TGTGCCAGCAGTCGACAGGGGTACACTGAAGCTTTCTTT. As protein: CASSRQGYTEAFF. The V and J genes are TRBV7-3 and TRBJ1-1, with TRBD1 identical over 8 bases. Per germline, CDR1 SGHTA and CDR2 FQGTGA. The CDR3 totals 13 residues. V lost 6 bases and J lost 3; bases outside the gene matches: 3. The variable domain in full, completed from reference TRBV7-3 and TRBJ1-1, reads GAGVSQTPSNKVTEKGKYVELRCDPISGHTALYWYRQSLGQGPEFLIYFQGTGAADDSGLPNDRFFAVRPEGSVSTLKIQRTERGDSAVYLCASSRQGYTEAFFGQGTRLTVV.

The chain is built from TRBV27 and TRBJ1-6; D gene uncertain. The V end lost 3 bases, the J end lost 7 bases, and 10 bases lay between the germline ends. The CDR3 runs 14 residues. Germline V CDR1 and CDR2: MNHEY, SMNVEV (reference sequence). The CDR3 DNA is TGTGCCAGCAGTTTTAGAGGGCAGAATTCACCCCTCCACTTT. As protein: CASSFRGQNSPLHF.

The J gene is TRBJ1-1, the V gene TRBV15; perhaps TRBD1 as D (5 bases). Trimming cost V 1 base and J 4 bases, with 19 bases left between them. Germline V gene lookup returns CDR1 LNHNV and CDR2 YYDKDF (reference sequence). CDR3 size: 17 residues. As DNA, the CDR3 is TGTGCCACCAGCAGAGGGGAAGGAGCAGGGATACTCACTGAAGCTTTCTTT. The encoded protein is CATSRGEGAGILTEAFF.

This clone was seen once. The CDR3 spells CASSLYSNYGYTF. For the CDR3, the DNA is TGTGCCAGCAGTTTATACAGCAACTATGGCTACACCTTC. V and J are TRBV28 and TRBJ1-2; D gene uncertain. The CDR3 is made up of 13 amino acids. The germline V gene has CDR1 MDHEN and CDR2 SYDVKM. The ends were cut back, 1 base at V and 2 bases at J, with 5 bases in the middle.

The V and J genes are TRBV7-9 and TRBJ2-3; 9 positions agree with TRBD2. This CDR3 comprises 16 residues. The trim removed 5 bases at V and 2 bases at J, leaving 8 bases unmatched. The germline V gene has CDR1 SEHNR and CDR2 FQNEAQ (reference sequence). CDR3 in amino acids: CASSPRTSDHTDTQYF. CDR3 coding DNA: TGTGCCAGCAGCCCTCGGACTAGCGATCACACAGATACGCAGTATTTT.

The chain couples TRBV19 to TRBJ2-7; TRBD2 aligns across 11 bases. The V and J ends lost 5 bases and 7 bases, in that order; junction bases with no gene match: 16. Germline V gene data show CDR1 as LNHDA and CDR2 as SQIVND (reference sequence). CDR3 size: 17 residues. This chain's CDR3 is CASSGLVAGGANREQYF. In DNA form, the CDR3 reads TGTGCCAGTAGTGGGTTAGTAGCGGGAGGGGCGAATCGGGAGCAGTACTTC.

The rearrangement links TRBV24-1 to TRBJ2-7; TRBD1 aligns across 7 bases. The CDR3 runs to 15 residues. The V segment lost 4 bases and the J segment 3 bases; nucleotides outside the gene matches: 8. The germline V gene encodes CDR1 KGHDR and CDR2 SFDVKD. The CDR3 DNA is TGTGCCACCAGTGACCACACAGGGGCCGGCTACGAGCAGTACTTC. Protein product: CATSDHTGAGYEQYF.

The CDR3 region is CASSLGTAGVYEQYF. For the CDR3, the DNA is TGTGCCAGCAGCTTAGGTACCGCGGGAGTCTACGAGCAGTACTTC. This sequence joins TRBV13 and TRBJ2-7; 7 positions agree with TRBD2. The germline V gene encodes CDR1 PRHDT and CDR2 FYEKMQ (reference sequence). The CDR3 is 15 amino acids. With 0 bases clipped from V and 3 bases from J, the junction kept 5 bases outside the gene matches.

The chain couples TRBV30 to TRBJ1-1, with D unclear. V lost 2 bases to trimming and J lost 10 bases, with 14 bases between them. From germline, CDR1 is GTSNPN and CDR2 SVGIG (reference sequence). This CDR3 spans 12 amino acids. The CDR3 DNA reads as TGTGCCTGGAGTATCGGGTCCCGGGGAGCTTTCTTT. It encodes CAWSIGSRGAFF.

This clone was picked up a small number of times. The gene calls are TRBV9 and TRBJ1-2, with a tentative D call TRBD1 (6 bases). CDR1 and CDR2 from the germline V gene are SGDLS and YYNGEE. The CDR3 extends over 15 amino acids. Trimming shortened V by 0 bases and J by 0 bases, and 9 bases separated the two germline ends. CDR3 protein: CASSVAAGANYGYTF. In DNA, the CDR3 is TGTGCCAGCAGCGTAGCGGCAGGGGCTAACTATGGCTACACCTTC.

The chain uses TRBV27 and TRBJ2-7; tentative D call: TRBD2 (5 bases). The CDR3 consists of 14 residues. Germline V gene lookup returns CDR1 MNHEY and CDR2 SMNVEV (reference sequence). The ends were cut back, 3 bases at V and 3 bases at J, with 12 bases in the middle. CDR3 protein: CASSFRESLYEQYF. DNA of the CDR3: TGTGCCAGCAGTTTTAGGGAGTCTCTCTACGAGCAGTACTTC.

The chain carries TRBV28 and TRBJ1-2, with D unresolved. V lost 7 bases and J 4 bases, leaving 16 bases between the germline ends. The germline CDR1 and CDR2 sequences are MDHEN and SYDVKM. The CDR3 loop spans 14 amino acids. For the CDR3, the DNA is TGTGCCAGCAATACGGCCGGGAGCTCCTATGGCTACACCTTC. It codes for CASNTAGSSYGYTF.

CDR3: CASSPLGNNEQFF. The CDR3 region has the DNA TGTGCCAGCAGCCCGTTGGGGAACAATGAGCAGTTCTTC. V and J are TRBV7-2 and TRBJ2-1; D remains ambiguous. CDR1 and CDR2 (germline): SGHTA, FQGNSA. The V end lost 5 bases, the J end lost 5 bases, and 10 bases lay between the germline ends. This CDR3 contains 13 residues.

The chain recombines TRBV4-3 with TRBJ1-3, with unresolved D. Germline CDR1 LGHNA, CDR2 YSLEER. V gave up 0 bases and J gave up 0 bases, with 6 bases separating them. CDR3 length equals 15 residues. Here the CDR3 DNA reads TGCGCCAGCAGCCAAGATGCAGACTCTGGAAACACCATATATTTT. As protein: CASSQDADSGNTIYF.

The genes are TRBV9 and TRBJ2-1, with a possible D match to TRBD2 (5 bases). The germline V and J ends were trimmed by 2 bases and 5 bases, with 11 bases remaining between them. The V gene's germline CDR1 is SGDLS and CDR2 YYNGEE. CDR3 length equals 14 residues. The DNA of the CDR3 is TGTGCCAGCAGCGTCCGAGCGGCCCACAATGAGCAGTTCTTC. Protein: CASSVRAAHNEQFF.

This chain connects TRBV12-3 or TRBV12-4 to TRBJ1-5, with unresolved D. V was pared by 3 bases and J by 8 bases, with 11 bases between. This CDR3 contains 13 residues. The CDR3 coding sequence is TGTGCCAGCAGTTTCGGGGTAGAGAAGCCCCAGCATTTT. Amino acid sequence: CASSFGVEKPQHF.

This chain joins TRBV5-1 and TRBJ2-7, with TRBD2 matching 7 bases. Germline V CDR1 and CDR2: SGHRS, YFSETQ. The V segment lost 3 bases and the J segment 2 bases; nucleotides outside the gene matches: 5. The CDR3 loop spans 14 amino acids. CDR3 bases: TGCGCCAGCAGCTGGGCGGGGGAAACCTACGAGCAGTACTTC. Translation: CASSWAGETYEQYF.

The chain employs TRBV4-2 and TRBJ2-5; D remains unclear. V lost 0 bases and J 4 bases, leaving 9 bases between the germline ends. Germline V CDR1 and CDR2: LGHNA, YNFKEQ. CDR3 length equals 14 residues. The CDR3 sequence is CASSQDAAGETQYF. CDR3 bases: TGTGCCAGCAGCCAAGATGCGGCAGGAGAGACCCAGTACTTC.

This CDR3 reads CASSNDRVYGYTF. CDR3 DNA: TGTGCCAGCAGCAATGACAGGGTTTATGGCTACACCTTC. V and J are TRBV9 and TRBJ1-2, with 7 bases that match TRBD1. Germline CDR1 is SGDLS and CDR2 is YYNGEE. Trimming at V came to 4 bases and at J to 5 bases, leaving 5 bases not matched to a gene. The CDR3 spans 13 residues.